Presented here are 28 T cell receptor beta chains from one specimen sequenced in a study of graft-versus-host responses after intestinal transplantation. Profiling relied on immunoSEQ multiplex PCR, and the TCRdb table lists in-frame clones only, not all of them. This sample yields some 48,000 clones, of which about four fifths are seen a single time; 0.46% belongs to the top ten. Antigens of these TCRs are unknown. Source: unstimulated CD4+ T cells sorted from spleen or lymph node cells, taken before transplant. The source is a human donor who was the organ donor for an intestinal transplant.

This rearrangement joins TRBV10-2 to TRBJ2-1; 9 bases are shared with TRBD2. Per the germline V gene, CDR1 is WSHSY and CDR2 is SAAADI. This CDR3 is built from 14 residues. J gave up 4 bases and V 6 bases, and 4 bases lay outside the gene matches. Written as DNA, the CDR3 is TGCGCCAGCAGATCTAGCGGGGTTTACAATGAGCAGTTCTTC. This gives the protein CASRSSGVYNEQFF.

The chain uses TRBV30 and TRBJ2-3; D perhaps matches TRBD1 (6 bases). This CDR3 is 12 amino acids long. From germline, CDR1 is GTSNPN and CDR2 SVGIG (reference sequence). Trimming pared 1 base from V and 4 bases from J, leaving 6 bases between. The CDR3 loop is CAWSAGADTQYF. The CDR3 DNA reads TGTGCCTGGAGTGCAGGGGCAGATACGCAGTATTTT.

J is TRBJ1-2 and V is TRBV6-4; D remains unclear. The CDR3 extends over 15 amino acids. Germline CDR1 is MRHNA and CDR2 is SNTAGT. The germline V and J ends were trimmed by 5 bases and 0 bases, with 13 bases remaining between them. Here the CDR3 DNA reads TGTGCCAGCAGTCCCCAAATGGAGGCTAACTATGGCTACACCTTC. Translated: CASSPQMEANYGYTF.

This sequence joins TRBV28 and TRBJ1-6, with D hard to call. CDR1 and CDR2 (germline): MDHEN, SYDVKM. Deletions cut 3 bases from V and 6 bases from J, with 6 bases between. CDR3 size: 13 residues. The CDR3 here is CASSFGFNSPLHF. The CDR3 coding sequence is TGTGCCAGCAGTTTCGGGTTTAATTCACCCCTCCACTTT.

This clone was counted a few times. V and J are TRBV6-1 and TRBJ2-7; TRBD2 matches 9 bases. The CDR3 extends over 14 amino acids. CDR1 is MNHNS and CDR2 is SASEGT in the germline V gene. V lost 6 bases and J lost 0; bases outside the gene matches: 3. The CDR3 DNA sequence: TGTGCCAGCAGGAAGACTAGCGGCTCCTACGAGCAGTACTTC. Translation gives CASRKTSGSYEQYF.

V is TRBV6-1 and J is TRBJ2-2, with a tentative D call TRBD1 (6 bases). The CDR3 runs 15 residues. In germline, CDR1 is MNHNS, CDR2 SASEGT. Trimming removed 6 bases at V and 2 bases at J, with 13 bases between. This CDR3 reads CASRQAGVNTGELFF. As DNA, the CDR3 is TGTGCCAGCAGACAAGCAGGGGTCAACACCGGGGAGCTGTTTTTT.

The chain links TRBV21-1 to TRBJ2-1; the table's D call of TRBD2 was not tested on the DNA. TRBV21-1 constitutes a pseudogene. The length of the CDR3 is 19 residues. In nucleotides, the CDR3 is TGTGCCAGCAGCAAAAGCTCCGCCGGGACTAGCGGCCGAAACAATGAGCAGTTCTTC. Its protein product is CASSKSSAGTSGRNNEQFF.

The CDR3: CASSEVLSDQYF. The CDR3 DNA follows: TGTGCCAGCAGTGAAGTACTGTCCGATCAGTACTTC. V and J are TRBV2 and TRBJ2-5, with D uncertain. V lost 1 base and J lost 11, with 11 bases in between. The germline V gene encodes CDR1 SNHLY and CDR2 FYNNEI. The CDR3 extends over 12 amino acids.

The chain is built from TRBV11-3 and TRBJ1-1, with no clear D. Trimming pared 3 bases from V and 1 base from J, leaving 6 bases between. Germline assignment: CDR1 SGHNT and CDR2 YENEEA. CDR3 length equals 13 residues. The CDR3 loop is CASSFKRNTEAFF. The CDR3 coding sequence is TGTGCCAGCAGCTTCAAAAGGAACACTGAAGCTTTCTTT. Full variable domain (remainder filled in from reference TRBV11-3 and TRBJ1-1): EAGVVQSPRYKIIEKKQPVAFWCNPISGHNTLYWYLQNLGQGPELLIRYENEEAVDDSQLPKDRFSAERLKGVDSTLKIQPAELGDSAVYLCASSFKRNTEAFFGQGTRLTVV.

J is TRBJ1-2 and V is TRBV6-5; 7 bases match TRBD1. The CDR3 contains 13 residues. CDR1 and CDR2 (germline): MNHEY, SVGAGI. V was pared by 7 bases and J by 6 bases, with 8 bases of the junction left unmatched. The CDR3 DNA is TGTGCCAGCACTCGGACAGGCTCGGATGGCTACACCTTC. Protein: CASTRTGSDGYTF.

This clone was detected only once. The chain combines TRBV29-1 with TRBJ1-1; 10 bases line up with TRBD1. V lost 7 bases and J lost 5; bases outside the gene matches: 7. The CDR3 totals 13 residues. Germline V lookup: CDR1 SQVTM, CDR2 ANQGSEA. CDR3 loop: CSADRGLGTEAFF. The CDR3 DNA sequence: TGCAGCGCTGACAGGGGGCTAGGAACTGAAGCTTTCTTT.

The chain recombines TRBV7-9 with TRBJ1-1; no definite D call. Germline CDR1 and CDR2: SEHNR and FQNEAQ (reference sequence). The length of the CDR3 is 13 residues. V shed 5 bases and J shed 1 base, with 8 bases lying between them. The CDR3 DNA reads TGTGCCAGCAGCCTACAAGCGAACACTGAAGCTTTCTTT. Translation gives CASSLQANTEAFF.

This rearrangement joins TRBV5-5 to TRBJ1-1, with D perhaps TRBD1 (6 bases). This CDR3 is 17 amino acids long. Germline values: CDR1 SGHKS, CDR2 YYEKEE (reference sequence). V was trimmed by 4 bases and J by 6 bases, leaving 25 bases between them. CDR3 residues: CASSVSLQGLLFSEAFF. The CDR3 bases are TGTGCCAGCAGCGTCAGCCTACAGGGTCTGTTATTCTCTGAAGCTTTCTTT.

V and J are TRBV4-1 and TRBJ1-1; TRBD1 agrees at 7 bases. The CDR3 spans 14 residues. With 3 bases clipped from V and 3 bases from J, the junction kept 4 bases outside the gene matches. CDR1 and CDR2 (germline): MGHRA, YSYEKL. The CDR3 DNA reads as TGCGCCAGCAGCCACGGAACAGGGGACACTGAAGCTTTCTTT. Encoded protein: CASSHGTGDTEAFF.

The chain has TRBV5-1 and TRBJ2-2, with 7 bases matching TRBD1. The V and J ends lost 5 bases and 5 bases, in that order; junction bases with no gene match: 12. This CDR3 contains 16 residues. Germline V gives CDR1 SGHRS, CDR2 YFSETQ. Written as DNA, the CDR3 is TGCGCCAGCAGTCTAAATACAGGGGAGCTGACCGGGGAGCTGTTTTTT. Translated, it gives CASSLNTGELTGELFF.

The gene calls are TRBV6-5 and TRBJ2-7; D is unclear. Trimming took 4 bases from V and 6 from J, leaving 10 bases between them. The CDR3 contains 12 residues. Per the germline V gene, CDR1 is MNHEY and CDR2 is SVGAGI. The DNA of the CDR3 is TGTGCCAGCAGTTCCCGCTCGGGCGAGCAGTACTTC. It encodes CASSSRSGEQYF.

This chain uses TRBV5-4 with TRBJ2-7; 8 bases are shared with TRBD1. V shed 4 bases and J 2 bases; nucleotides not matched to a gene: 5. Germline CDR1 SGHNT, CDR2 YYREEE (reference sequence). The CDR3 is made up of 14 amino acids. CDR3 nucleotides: TGTGCCAGCAGCCCCCAACAGGGGGCCTACGAGCAGTACTTC. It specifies CASSPQQGAYEQYF.

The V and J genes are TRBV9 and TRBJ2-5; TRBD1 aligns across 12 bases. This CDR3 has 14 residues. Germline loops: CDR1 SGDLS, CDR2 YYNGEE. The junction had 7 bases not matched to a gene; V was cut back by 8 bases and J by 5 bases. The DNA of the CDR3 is TGTGCCAGTGGGCAGGGGACAGGGGGCGAGACCCAGTACTTC. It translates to CASGQGTGGETQYF.

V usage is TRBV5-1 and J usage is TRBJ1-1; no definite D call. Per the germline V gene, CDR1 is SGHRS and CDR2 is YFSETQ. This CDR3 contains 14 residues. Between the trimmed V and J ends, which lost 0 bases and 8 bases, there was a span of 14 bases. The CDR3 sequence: CASSLAPGPEEAFF. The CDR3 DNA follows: TGCGCCAGCAGCTTGGCCCCGGGTCCCGAGGAAGCTTTCTTT.

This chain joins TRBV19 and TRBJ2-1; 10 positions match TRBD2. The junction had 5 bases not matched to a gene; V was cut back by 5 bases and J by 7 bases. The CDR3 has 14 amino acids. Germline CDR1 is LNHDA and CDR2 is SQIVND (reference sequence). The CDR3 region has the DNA TGTGCCAGTAGTCACGGACTAGCGGCAAATGAGCAGTTCTTC. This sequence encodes CASSHGLAANEQFF.

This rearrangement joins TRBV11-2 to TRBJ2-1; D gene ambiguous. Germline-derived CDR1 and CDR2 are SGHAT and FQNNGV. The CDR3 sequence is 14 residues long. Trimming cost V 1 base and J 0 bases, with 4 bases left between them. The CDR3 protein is CASSLAGSYNEQFF. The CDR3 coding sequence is TGTGCCAGCAGCTTAGCGGGCTCCTACAATGAGCAGTTCTTC.

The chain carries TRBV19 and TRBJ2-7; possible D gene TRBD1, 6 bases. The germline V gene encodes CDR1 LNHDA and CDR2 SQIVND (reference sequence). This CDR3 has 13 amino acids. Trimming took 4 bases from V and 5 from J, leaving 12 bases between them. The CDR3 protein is CASSRQARDEQYF. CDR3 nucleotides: TGTGCCAGTAGTAGACAGGCAAGGGACGAGCAGTACTTC.

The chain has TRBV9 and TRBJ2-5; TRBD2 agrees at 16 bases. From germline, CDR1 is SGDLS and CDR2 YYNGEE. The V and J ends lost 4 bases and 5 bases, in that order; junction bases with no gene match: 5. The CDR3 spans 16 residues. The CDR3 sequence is CASSPGLAGGQETQYF. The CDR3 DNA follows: TGTGCCAGCAGCCCGGGACTAGCGGGGGGGCAGGAGACCCAGTACTTC.

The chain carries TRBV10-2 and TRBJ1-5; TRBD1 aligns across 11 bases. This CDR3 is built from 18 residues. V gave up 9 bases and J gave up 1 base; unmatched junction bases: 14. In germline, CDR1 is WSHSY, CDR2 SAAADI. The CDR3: CARSGTGGSGLSNQPQHF. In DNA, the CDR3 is TGCGCCAGATCCGGGACAGGGGGTTCAGGCCTCAGCAATCAGCCCCAGCATTTT.

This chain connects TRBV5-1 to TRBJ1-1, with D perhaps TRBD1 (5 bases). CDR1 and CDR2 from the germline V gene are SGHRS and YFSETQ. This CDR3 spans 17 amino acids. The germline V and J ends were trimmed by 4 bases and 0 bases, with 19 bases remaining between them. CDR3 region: CASSLIVTGKMNTEAFF. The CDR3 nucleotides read TGCGCCAGCAGCCTTATTGTAACAGGCAAAATGAACACTGAAGCTTTCTTT.

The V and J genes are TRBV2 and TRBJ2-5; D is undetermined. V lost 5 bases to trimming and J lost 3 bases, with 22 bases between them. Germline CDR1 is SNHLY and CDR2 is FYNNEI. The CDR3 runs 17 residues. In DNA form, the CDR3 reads TGTGCCAGCAGTAATAAACGGGCGACTGACATTAAAGAGACCCAGTACTTC. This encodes CASSNKRATDIKETQYF. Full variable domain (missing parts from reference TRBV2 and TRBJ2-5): EPEVTQTPSHQVTQMGQEVILRCVPISNHLYFYWYRQILGQKVEFLVSFYNNEISEKSEIFDDQFSVERPDGSNFTLKIRSTKLEDSAMYFCASSNKRATDIKETQYFGPGTRLLVL.

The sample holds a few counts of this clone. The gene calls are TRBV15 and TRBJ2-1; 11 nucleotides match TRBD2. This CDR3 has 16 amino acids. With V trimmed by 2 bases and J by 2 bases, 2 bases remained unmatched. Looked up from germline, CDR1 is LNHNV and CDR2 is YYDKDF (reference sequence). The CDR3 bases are TGTGCCACCAGCAGACGACTAGCGGGGACCTACAATGAGCAGTTCTTC. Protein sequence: CATSRRLAGTYNEQFF.

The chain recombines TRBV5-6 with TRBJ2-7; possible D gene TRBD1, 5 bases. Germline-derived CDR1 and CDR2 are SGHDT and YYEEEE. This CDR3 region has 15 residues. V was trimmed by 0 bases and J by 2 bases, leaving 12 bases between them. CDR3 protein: CASSLAMGRTYEQYF. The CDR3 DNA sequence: TGTGCCAGCAGCTTGGCCATGGGGCGCACCTACGAGCAGTACTTC.